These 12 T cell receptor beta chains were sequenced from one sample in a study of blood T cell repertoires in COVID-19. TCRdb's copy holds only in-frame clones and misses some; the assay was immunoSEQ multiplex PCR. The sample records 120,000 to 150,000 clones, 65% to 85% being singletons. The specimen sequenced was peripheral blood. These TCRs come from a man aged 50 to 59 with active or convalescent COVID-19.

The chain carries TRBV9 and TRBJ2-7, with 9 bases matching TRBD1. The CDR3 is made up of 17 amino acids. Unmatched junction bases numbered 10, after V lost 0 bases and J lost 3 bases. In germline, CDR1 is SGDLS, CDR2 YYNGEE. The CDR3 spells CASSVGNRGDRDYEQYF. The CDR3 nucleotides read TGTGCCAGCAGCGTAGGAAATAGAGGGGACAGGGACTACGAGCAGTACTTC. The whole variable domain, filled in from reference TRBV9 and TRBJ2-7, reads DSGVTQTPKHLITATGQRVTLRCSPRSGDLSVYWYQQSLDQGLQFLIQYYNGEERAKGNILERFSAQQFPDLHSELNLSSLELGDSALYFCASSVGNRGDRDYEQYFGPGTRLTVT.

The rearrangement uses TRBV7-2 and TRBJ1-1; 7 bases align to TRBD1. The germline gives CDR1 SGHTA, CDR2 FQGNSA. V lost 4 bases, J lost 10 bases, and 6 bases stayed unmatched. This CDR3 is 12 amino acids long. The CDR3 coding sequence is TGTGCCAGCAGCTCCGGGGACAGAGGAGCTTTCTTT. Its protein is CASSSGDRGAFF. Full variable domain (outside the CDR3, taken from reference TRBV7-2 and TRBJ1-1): GAGVSQSPSNKVTEKGKDVELRCDPISGHTALYWYRQSLGQGLEFLIYFQGNSAPDKSGLPSDRFSAERTGGSVSTLTIQRTQQEDSAVYLCASSSGDRGAFFGQGTRLTVV.

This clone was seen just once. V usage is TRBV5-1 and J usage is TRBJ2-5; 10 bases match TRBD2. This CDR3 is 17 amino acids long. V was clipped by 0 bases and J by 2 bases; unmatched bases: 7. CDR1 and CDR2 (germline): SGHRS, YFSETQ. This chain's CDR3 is CASSLGSGRQWQETQYF. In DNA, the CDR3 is TGCGCCAGCAGCTTGGGTAGCGGGAGGCAGTGGCAAGAGACCCAGTACTTC.

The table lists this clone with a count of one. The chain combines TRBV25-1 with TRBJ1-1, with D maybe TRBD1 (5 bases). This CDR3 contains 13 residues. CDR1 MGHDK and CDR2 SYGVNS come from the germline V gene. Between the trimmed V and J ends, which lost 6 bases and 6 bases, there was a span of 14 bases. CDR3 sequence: CASREGYFAEAFF. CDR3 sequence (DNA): TGTGCCAGCAGGGAGGGGTACTTCGCTGAAGCTTTCTTT.

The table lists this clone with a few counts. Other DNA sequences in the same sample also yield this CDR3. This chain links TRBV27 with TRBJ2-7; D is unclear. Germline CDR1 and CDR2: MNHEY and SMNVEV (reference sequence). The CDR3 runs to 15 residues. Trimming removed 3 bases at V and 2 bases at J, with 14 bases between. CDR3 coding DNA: TGTGCCAGCAGTTTGAGGCTCGCAGTTCCCTACGAGCAGTACTTC. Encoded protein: CASSLRLAVPYEQYF.

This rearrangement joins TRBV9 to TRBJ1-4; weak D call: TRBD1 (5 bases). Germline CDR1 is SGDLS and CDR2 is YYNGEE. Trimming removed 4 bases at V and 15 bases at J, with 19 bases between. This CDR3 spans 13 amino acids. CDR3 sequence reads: CASSLDRWGEVFF. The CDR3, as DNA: TGTGCCAGCAGCTTAGACCGCTGGGGGGAGGTGTTTTTT.

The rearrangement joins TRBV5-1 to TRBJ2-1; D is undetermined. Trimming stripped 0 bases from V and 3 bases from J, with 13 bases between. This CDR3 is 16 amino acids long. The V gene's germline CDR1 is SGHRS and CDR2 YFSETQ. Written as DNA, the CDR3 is TGCGCCAGCAGCTTGGGAAGAGGCGTTGGCTACAATGAGCAGTTCTTC. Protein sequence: CASSLGRGVGYNEQFF.

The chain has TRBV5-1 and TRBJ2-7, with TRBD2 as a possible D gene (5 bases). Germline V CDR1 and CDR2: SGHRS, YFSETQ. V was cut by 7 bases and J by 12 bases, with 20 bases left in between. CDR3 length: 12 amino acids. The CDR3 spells CASPDLPQVPYF. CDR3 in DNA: TGCGCCAGCCCGGACTTACCCCAGGTACCGTACTTC.

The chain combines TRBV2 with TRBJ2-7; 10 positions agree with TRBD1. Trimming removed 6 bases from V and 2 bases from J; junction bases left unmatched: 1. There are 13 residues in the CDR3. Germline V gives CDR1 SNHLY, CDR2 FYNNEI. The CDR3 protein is CASRGTGAYEQYF. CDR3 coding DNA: TGTGCCAGCAGGGGGACAGGGGCCTACGAGCAGTACTTC. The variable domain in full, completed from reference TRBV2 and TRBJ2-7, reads EPEVTQTPSHQVTQMGQEVILRCVPISNHLYFYWYRQILGQKVEFLVSFYNNEISEKSEIFDDQFSVERPDGSNFTLKIRSTKLEDSAMYFCASRGTGAYEQYFGPGTRLTVT.

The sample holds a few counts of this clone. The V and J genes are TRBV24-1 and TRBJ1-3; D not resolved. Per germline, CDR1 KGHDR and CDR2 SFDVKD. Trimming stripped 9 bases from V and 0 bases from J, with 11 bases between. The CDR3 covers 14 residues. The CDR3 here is CATSRESSGNTIYF. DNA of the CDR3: TGTGCCACCTCGCGAGAGAGCTCTGGAAACACCATATATTTT.

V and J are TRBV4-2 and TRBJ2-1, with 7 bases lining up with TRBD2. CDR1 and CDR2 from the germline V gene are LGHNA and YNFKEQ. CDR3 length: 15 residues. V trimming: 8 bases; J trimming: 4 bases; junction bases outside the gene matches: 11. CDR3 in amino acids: CASARRGAGYNEQFF. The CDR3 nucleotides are TGTGCCAGCGCTCGTCGGGGAGCGGGGTACAATGAGCAGTTCTTC.

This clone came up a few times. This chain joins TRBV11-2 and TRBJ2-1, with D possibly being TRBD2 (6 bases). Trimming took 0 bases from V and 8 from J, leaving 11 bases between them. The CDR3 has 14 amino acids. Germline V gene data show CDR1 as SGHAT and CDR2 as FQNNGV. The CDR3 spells CASSLDTSLDEQFF. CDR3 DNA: TGTGCCAGCAGCTTAGATACTAGCTTGGATGAGCAGTTCTTC.